A selection of T cell receptor beta chains follows, all from one sample in a study of T cells in localized non-small cell lung cancer. Sequencing was performed with immunoSEQ multiplex PCR; in TCRdb, only in-frame clones are kept and a portion is missing. Found here are tens of thousands of clones, around 90% of them singletons; the top ten hold roughly 15%. Material: peripheral blood, obtained before any cancer treatment. The source is a man between 40 and 70 years old with stage I squamous cell lung carcinoma. The CDR3 runs from the conserved cysteine through the conserved F or W. The D gene is left open where the match is weak. Part of the rows lack a size; the others show once, few, many or a class for expanded clones.

clone_size	d_call	v_call	j_call	cdr3_aa	cdr3_nt
.	.	TRBV15	TRBJ2-7	CATSRAGSLREQYF	TGTGCCACCAGCAGAGCGGGGTCACTTCGCGAGCAGTACTTC
.	TRBD1	TRBV5-8	TRBJ1-1	CASSLEGAVAFF	TGTGCCAGCAGCTTGGAGGGGGCTGTGGCTTTCTTT
.	TRBD1	TRBV27	TRBJ1-5	CASRSGGLGQPQHF	TGTGCCAGCAGGTCAGGGGGTTTGGGACAGCCCCAGCATTTT
.	TRBD1	TRBV5-1	TRBJ1-1	CASSLGQGANEAFF	TGCGCCAGCAGCTTGGGACAGGGGGCAAATGAAGCTTTCTTT
once	.	TRBV19	TRBJ1-3	CASSIREGSGNTIYF	TGTGCCAGTAGTATCCGAGAGGGGTCCGGAAACACCATATATTTT
.	TRBD2	TRBV27	TRBJ2-1	CASRPRTSGGAAHYNEQFF	TGTGCCAGCAGACCCCGGACTAGCGGGGGGGCCGCCCATTACAATGAGCAGTTCTTC
.	.	TRBV4-1	TRBJ1-4	CASSQTGGTNEKLFF	TGCGCCAGCAGCCAAACGGGTGGGACTAATGAAAAACTGTTTTTT
.	TRBD1	TRBV2	TRBJ1-1	CASRDRENTEAFF	TGTGCCAGCAGGGACAGGGAGAACACTGAAGCTTTCTTT
.	TRBD1	TRBV5-1	TRBJ1-1	CASSSRGRNTEAFF	TGCGCCAGCAGCTCCAGGGGGAGGAACACTGAAGCTTTCTTT
.	TRBD1	TRBV5-5	TRBJ1-2	CASSSTGGAAVGYTF	TGTGCCAGCAGCTCAACAGGGGGCGCGGCAGTGGGCTACACCTTC
.	.	TRBV28	TRBJ1-1	CASSFAENEAFF	TGTGCCAGCAGTTTCGCGGAAAATGAAGCTTTCTTT
.	.	TRBV7-8	TRBJ2-5	CASSLMGAPQETQYF	TGTGCCAGCAGCTTGATGGGGGCCCCCCAAGAGACCCAGTACTTC
.	TRBD2	TRBV19	TRBJ2-3	CASSIGGSGGTTDTQYF	TGTGCCAGTAGTATCGGGGGCAGCGGGGGCACCACAGATACGCAGTATTTT
.	.	TRBV5-4	TRBJ2-1	CASSLEGRRNEQFF	TGTGCCAGCAGCTTGGAGGGCAGGAGGAATGAGCAGTTCTTC
.	TRBD1	TRBV25-1	TRBJ1-2	CASSVRTGDGYTF	TGTGCCAGCAGTGTCCGGACAGGGGACGGCTACACCTTC
once	.	TRBV20-1	TRBJ1-2	CSAKGGYTF	TGCAGTGCTAAGGGGGGCTACACCTTC
.	TRBD1	TRBV5-1	TRBJ1-1	CASRLDRGRDEAFF	TGCGCCAGCAGACTCGACAGGGGGCGTGATGAAGCTTTCTTT
.	TRBD1	TRBV6-4	TRBJ1-2	CASSDSPGTARDGYTF	TGTGCCAGCAGTGACTCGCCCGGGACAGCAAGAGATGGCTACACCTTC
.	.	TRBV27	TRBJ2-7	CASSPSGQVGEQYF	TGTGCCAGCAGTCCATCGGGTCAGGTTGGGGAGCAGTACTTC
.	.	TRBV4-1	TRBJ2-7	CASSQDGTYEQYF	TGCGCCAGCAGCCAAGACGGAACCTACGAGCAGTACTTC
.	.	TRBV28	TRBJ2-4	CASKQGPEGIQYF	TGTGCCAGCAAACAGGGACCCGAGGGCATTCAGTACTTC
.	.	TRBV5-6	TRBJ1-1	CASFMGGNTEAFF	TGTGCCAGCTTCATGGGGGGGAACACTGAAGCTTTCTTT
.	.	TRBV7-8	TRBJ1-1	CASSSERAEAFF	TGTGCCAGCAGCTCCGAGCGGGCAGAAGCTTTCTTT
.	.	TRBV20-1	TRBJ1-1	CSASIQGAFF	TGCAGTGCTAGTATTCAGGGGGCTTTCTTT
.	.	TRBV5-1	TRBJ2-1	CASSPGEGSYNEQFF	TGCGCCAGCAGCCCCGGTGAGGGCTCCTACAATGAGCAGTTCTTC
.	.	TRBV27	TRBJ1-2	CASSFSGNDGYTF	TGTGCCAGCAGTTTTTCCGGGAACGATGGCTACACCTTC
few	TRBD1	TRBV9	TRBJ1-2	CASRGDRGNYGYTF	TGTGCCAGCAGGGGGGACAGGGGTAACTATGGCTACACCTTC
few	.	TRBV11-1	TRBJ1-1	CASSLQSNTEAFF	TGTGCCAGCAGCTTACAGTCGAACACTGAAGCTTTCTTT
.	.	TRBV28	TRBJ2-1	CATSQGREQFF	TGTGCCACATCACAGGGACGGGAGCAGTTCTTC
.	.	TRBV5-1	TRBJ1-1	CASSFDGGTEAFF	TGCGCCAGCAGCTTTGACGGGGGCACTGAAGCTTTCTTT
.	.	TRBV7-9	TRBJ1-1	CASSFDSNTEAFF	TGTGCCAGCAGCTTCGACAGCAACACTGAAGCTTTCTTT
few	.	TRBV28	TRBJ1-1	CASSIPRNTEAFF	TGTGCCAGCAGTATACCTAGGAACACTGAAGCTTTCTTT
.	TRBD1	TRBV6-1	TRBJ1-2	CASSDLWTGTDYGYTF	TGTGCCAGCAGTGACTTGTGGACAGGGACGGACTATGGCTACACCTTC
once	.	TRBV9	TRBJ1-3	CASSVAFGSGNTIYF	TGTGCCAGCAGCGTAGCATTTGGTTCTGGAAACACCATATATTTT
.	TRBD2	TRBV7-2	TRBJ2-7	CASSSKGLAGAYEQYF	TGTGCCAGCAGCTCTAAGGGACTAGCGGGGGCCTACGAGCAGTACTTC
.	.	TRBV9	TRBJ2-2	CASSVLNNGELFF	TGTGCCAGCAGCGTCCTAAATAACGGGGAGCTGTTTTTT
.	.	TRBV27	TRBJ1-3	CASSPPSVQYF	TGTGCCAGCAGTCCTCCGAGCGTCCAATATTTT
few	.	TRBV5-1	TRBJ1-1	CASSLSDSSRRAFF	TGCGCCAGCAGCTTGTCCGACAGTTCGCGGAGGGCTTTCTTT
.	.	TRBV4-2	TRBJ2-7	CASSQALRPDPSYEQYF	TGTGCCAGCAGCCAAGCCCTACGACCCGACCCCTCCTACGAGCAGTACTTC
once	TRBD1	TRBV10-3	TRBJ2-7	CAISGTGIGYEQYF	TGTGCCATCAGTGGGACAGGGATTGGGTACGAGCAGTACTTC
.	TRBD1	TRBV5-1	TRBJ1-1	CASSLLGQGNTEAFF	TGCGCCAGCAGCTTACTGGGACAGGGAAACACTGAAGCTTTCTTT
.	.	TRBV2	TRBJ1-2	CASSNGQPNYGYTF	TGTGCCAGCAGTAATGGACAGCCGAACTATGGCTACACCTTC